The clone carrying this TCR beta chain has at least ten counts. Its matching antigen is unknown. Sequencing runs each generated in excess of 200 million TCR-beta sequences derived from 15-18 subjects. TCRdb called the 5' RACE reads again in MiXCR, with one record for every CDR3 protein. The repertoire holds tens of thousands of distinct CDR3 sequences, with approximately 5.2% as singletons. These data come from a study of neurological immune-mediated disorders. PBMCs stored at -80 C, 2 million in total, were the source of the unsorted libraries. Study-wide results and limits: Patients with HTLV-1-associated myelopathy showed the most TCR clonal expansion. Those with multiple sclerosis showed the least, falling below healthy controls.

Per germline, CDR1 MNHEY and CDR2 SVGAGI. The length of the CDR3 is 15 residues. V dropped 6 bases and J dropped 1 base, with 14 bases sitting between them. The chain carries TRBV6-5 and TRBJ2-3; the D gene could be TRBD1 or TRBD2 (6 bases each). The receptor was isolated from a man aged 18 to 30 with multiple sclerosis. The sequenced sample was PBMCs. In DNA, the CDR3 is TGTGCCAGCAGCCCCCGGGGGCCTGGCACAGATACGCAGTATTTT. Protein product: CASSPRGPGTDTQYF.